This TCR beta chain was recorded in a study of T cell responses to AZD1222 COVID-19 vaccine. Looking at the study overall: Second doses were pooled across both intervals (about 4 or about 12 weeks). Findings and limits, study-wide: Seropositivity was recorded at baseline in only 6 or 7 AZD1222 recipients. Females outnumbered males among donors, who were mostly white British; clonal diversity was possibly underestimated. Regions 160-218 and 743-854 dominated among vaccine-associated CD4 TCRs spanning spike.

Only in-frame clones appear in the TCRdb table, and some are missing; sequencing was by immunoSEQ multiplex PCR. Found here are approximately 150,000 clones, around 91% of them singletons; the top ten hold around 1.6%. CDR1 is SGHVS, CDR2 FQNEAQ, per germline. CDR3 length equals 15 residues. V was trimmed by 8 bases and J by 0 bases, leaving 15 bases between them. As regards this clone: Its antigen is not identified.

The clonotype originates from an adult in good health. This material consisted of peripheral blood, taken on day 0 of AZD1222 vaccination. This chain uses TRBV7-8 with TRBJ2-3, with a weak D call TRBD1 (6 bases). CDR3 sequence reads: CASAKGDVSTDTQYF. In DNA form, the CDR3 reads TGTGCCAGCGCGAAGGGGGACGTTAGCACAGATACGCAGTATTTT.